The TCR beta chain under discussion was sequenced for a study of shared clonotypes between healthy human individuals. Profiling relied on immunoSEQ multiplex PCR, and the TCRdb table lists in-frame clones only, not all of them. This table has about 2.3 million clones, approximately 95% appearing once. There are 15 residues in the CDR3. V dropped 4 bases and J dropped 5; count of bases not matched to a gene: 6. Looked up from germline, CDR1 is MGHRA and CDR2 is YSYEKL. This rearrangement joins TRBV4-1 to TRBJ2-7, with TRBD2 identical over 12 bases. The sample comprised naive CD4+ T cells from PBMCs. Indicated subset: CD45RA+ positively selected. This clonotype was sampled from a man younger than 35 in good health. Some clones in this sample may be carry-over from other donors' samples. This CDR3 is CASSPRLAGENEQYF. CDR3 DNA: TGCGCCAGCAGCCCGCGACTAGCGGGAGAGAACGAGCAGTACTTC.